The 22 T cell receptor beta chains below come from one sample, sequenced in a study of blood T cell repertoires in COVID-19. Only in-frame clones appear in the TCRdb table, and some are missing; sequencing was by immunoSEQ multiplex PCR. The data contain around 380,000 clones, 80% to 90% of them singletons. The specimen was PBMCs or T cells enriched from blood (not recorded which). These receptors were taken from a man aged 25-40 years who had recovered from COVID-19.

Written as DNA, the CDR3 is TGTGCCAGCAGTTACACGGGTGGAGTCAATGAAAAACTGTTTTTT. Protein: CASSYTGGVNEKLFF. The rearrangement links TRBV6-5 to TRBJ1-4, with D uncertain. The V gene lost 2 bases and the J gene lost 5 bases, with 12 bases spanning the gap. The CDR3 totals 15 residues. Germline V gene sequence: CDR1 MNHEY, CDR2 SVGAGI.

The genes are TRBV7-6 and TRBJ1-1; 7 positions agree with TRBD1. The CDR3 extends over 14 amino acids. Germline values: CDR1 SGHVS, CDR2 FNYEAQ. The V and J ends lost 5 bases and 7 bases, in that order; junction bases with no gene match: 10. Here the CDR3 reads CASSRQGCNDEAFF. CDR3 bases: TGTGCCAGCAGCCGACAGGGATGCAATGATGAAGCTTTCTTT.

This chain connects TRBV19 to TRBJ1-2, with TRBD1 as a possible D gene (6 bases). Trimming took off 7 bases at V and 7 bases at J, with 19 bases between the two ends. Germline lookup yields CDR1 LNHDA and CDR2 SQIVND (reference sequence). This CDR3 has 14 residues. In DNA form, the CDR3 reads TGTGCCAGTAACACCCAACGGGGACACGGTGGCTACACCTTC. It is translated as CASNTQRGHGGYTF.

The CDR3 protein is CASSVLRAGNLNEQFF. The CDR3 nucleotides read TGTGCCAGCAGCGTATTAAGAGCGGGGAACCTCAATGAGCAGTTCTTC. This rearrangement joins TRBV9 to TRBJ2-1; 7 bases line up with TRBD2. CDR1 SGDLS and CDR2 YYNGEE come from the germline V gene. The CDR3 covers 16 residues. V gave up 1 base and J gave up 6 bases; unmatched junction bases: 10.

This chain connects TRBV7-3 to TRBJ2-2; 8 bases match TRBD1. CDR1 SGHTA and CDR2 FQGTGA come from the germline V gene. After removal of 1 base from V and 1 base from J, the junction contained 2 bases not matched to a gene. The CDR3 spans 16 residues. The CDR3 coding sequence is TGTGCCAGCAGCTTAATGACAGGGGTGAACACCGGGGAGCTGTTTTTT. It yields the protein CASSLMTGVNTGELFF.

The V and J genes are TRBV6-1 and TRBJ2-3, with a tentative D call TRBD1 (6 bases). CDR1 and CDR2 from the germline V gene are MNHNS and SASEGT. V was clipped by 2 bases and J by 7 bases, with 13 bases between them. The CDR3 loop spans 14 amino acids. The CDR3 sequence: CASSEPAGANTQYF. The CDR3 bases are TGTGCCAGCAGTGAACCTGCAGGGGCAAATACGCAGTATTTT.

The V call is TRBV6-5, the J call TRBJ1-2; D perhaps matches TRBD1 (6 bases). The germline V gene has CDR1 MNHEY and CDR2 SVGAGI. This CDR3 region has 14 residues. V lost 5 bases and J lost 8, with 18 bases in between. In DNA form, the CDR3 reads TGTGCCAGCAGTACAGGGTCGGTTTTACGGGGCTACACCTTC. It yields the protein CASSTGSVLRGYTF.

The chain links TRBV10-3 to TRBJ1-2; the D gene is possibly TRBD1 (6 bases). CDR1 is ENHRY and CDR2 is SYGVKD in the germline V gene. This CDR3 region has 15 residues. V lost 2 bases to trimming and J lost 5 bases, with 15 bases between them. The CDR3 sequence: CAISEGTQGRYGYTF. The DNA for the CDR3 is TGTGCCATCAGTGAGGGCACACAGGGACGGTATGGCTACACCTTC.

The chain recombines TRBV6-2 or TRBV6-3 with TRBJ2-5; 11 bases map to TRBD2. The CDR3 loop spans 15 amino acids. From germline, CDR1 is MNHEY and CDR2 SVGEGT. Germline trimming cut 2 bases from V and 10 bases from J; bases unmatched to any gene: 9. CDR3 loop: CASSYRVAGGSGQYF. CDR3 DNA: TGTGCCAGCAGTTACAGGGTAGCGGGGGGGAGCGGCCAGTACTTC.

This chain links TRBV9 with TRBJ2-1; TRBD1 might be the D (6 bases). V was pared by 3 bases and J by 4 bases, with 14 bases between. The CDR3 has 15 amino acids. Germline V gene sequence: CDR1 SGDLS, CDR2 YYNGEE. CDR3 loop: CASSARDTRYNEQFF. CDR3 nucleotides: TGTGCCAGCAGCGCCCGGGACACCCGATACAATGAGCAGTTCTTC.

The chain uses TRBV30 and TRBJ1-5; perhaps TRBD1 as D (6 bases). With 3 bases removed from V and 3 bases from J, the gap between germline ends came to 9 bases. The CDR3 is 13 residues long. Per germline, CDR1 GTSNPN and CDR2 SVGIG (reference sequence). CDR3 amino acids: CAWSGQLNQPQHF. CDR3 DNA sequence: TGTGCCTGGAGCGGACAGCTCAATCAGCCCCAGCATTTT.

The CDR3 spells CASSQDMTAGANVLTF. CDR3 nucleotides: TGTGCCAGCAGCCAAGATATGACAGCTGGGGCCAACGTCCTGACTTTC. This rearrangement joins TRBV3-1 (or the pseudogene TRBV3-2) to TRBJ2-6, with D maybe TRBD1 (5 bases). The germline V and J ends were trimmed by 0 bases and 2 bases, with 8 bases remaining between them. The CDR3 sequence is 16 residues long. CDR1 and CDR2 (germline): LGHDT, YNNKEL (reference sequence).

The V and J genes are TRBV15 and TRBJ1-3; D call uncertain. CDR3 length: 17 amino acids. The germline gives CDR1 LNHNV, CDR2 YYDKDF (reference sequence). With 3 bases removed from V and 0 bases from J, the gap between germline ends came to 15 bases. CDR3 protein: CATSRGLAGSSGNTIYF. In nucleotides, the CDR3 is TGTGCCACCAGCAGGGGCCTAGCGGGAAGCTCTGGAAACACCATATATTTT.

This chain uses TRBV6-2 or TRBV6-3 with TRBJ1-5; 7 bases agree with TRBD1. The CDR3 has 19 residues. Germline V gene data show CDR1 as MNHEY and CDR2 as SVGEGT. The V gene end was trimmed by 4 bases and the J gene end by 7 bases; junction bases not matched to a gene: 22. CDR3 loop: CASSSFSRVTTGTYQPQHF. CDR3 in DNA: TGTGCCAGCAGTTCTTTTTCCCGAGTCACGACAGGGACTTACCAGCCCCAGCATTTT.

The chain joins TRBV12-3 or TRBV12-4 to TRBJ1-5; no reliable D call. This CDR3 spans 13 amino acids. Trimming took off 3 bases at V and 7 bases at J, with 10 bases between the two ends. The DNA for the CDR3 is TGTGCCAGCAGTTTGAACGGCGGACAGCCCCAGCATTTT. It codes for CASSLNGGQPQHF.

The gene calls are TRBV25-1 and TRBJ1-1; 10 bases fit TRBD1. The germline V gene encodes CDR1 MGHDK and CDR2 SYGVNS. V gave up 4 bases and J gave up 5 bases; unmatched junction bases: 13. This CDR3 region has 17 residues. The CDR3 DNA follows: TGTGCCAGCAGTGTAGACTCGAGGGACAGGGGATGGACTGAAGCTTTCTTT. The encoded protein is CASSVDSRDRGWTEAFF.

CDR3 sequence reads: CAWSPRSQISNTEAFF. The CDR3 region has the DNA TGTGCCTGGAGTCCGAGGTCCCAAATCTCGAACACTGAAGCTTTCTTT. The chain couples TRBV30 to TRBJ1-1; D gene unclear. V dropped 2 bases and J dropped 1 base, with 17 bases sitting between them. The CDR3 has 16 amino acids. CDR1 GTSNPN and CDR2 SVGIG come from the germline V gene (reference sequence).

This chain joins TRBV5-6 and TRBJ2-5; D is uncertain. Trimming took 5 bases from V and 7 from J, leaving 9 bases between them. CDR1 SGHDT and CDR2 YYEEEE come from the germline V gene. There are 11 residues in the CDR3. As DNA, the CDR3 is TGTGCCAGCAGTCTTTTCGGGACCCAGTACTTC. It yields the protein CASSLFGTQYF.

This clone was recorded only once. This chain links TRBV30 with TRBJ1-3, with D perhaps matching TRBD1 (6 bases). Germline V gene lookup returns CDR1 GTSNPN and CDR2 SVGIG (reference sequence). The CDR3 spans 16 residues. V was trimmed by 3 bases and J by 0 bases, leaving 15 bases between them. CDR3 nucleotide sequence: TGTGCCTGGAGCGTTACAGGGATGAGCTCTGGAAACACCATATATTTT. Translated, it gives CAWSVTGMSSGNTIYF.

J is TRBJ1-1 and V is TRBV2; no reliable D call. Germline V gene sequence: CDR1 SNHLY, CDR2 FYNNEI. CDR3 size: 16 residues. The V and J ends lost 5 bases and 0 bases respectively, with 16 bases between them. The CDR3, as DNA: TGTGCCAGCAGTAAAAAGGGTATAGCGATGAACACTGAAGCTTTCTTT. Translating it yields CASSKKGIAMNTEAFF.

The chain links TRBV19 to TRBJ2-7; TRBD1 matches at 7 bases. CDR1 and CDR2 (germline): LNHDA, SQIVND (reference sequence). V gave up 4 bases and J gave up 4 bases; unmatched junction bases: 10. The CDR3 covers 15 residues. The CDR3 bases are TGTGCCAGTAGTAGAAACCGGGACAGAATATACGAGCAGTACTTC. As protein: CASSRNRDRIYEQYF.

The V gene is TRBV11-3, the J gene TRBJ1-6, with no clear D. The germline V gene has CDR1 SGHNT and CDR2 YENEEA. V shed 0 bases and J shed 0 bases, with 3 bases lying between them. The CDR3 totals 15 residues. This chain's CDR3 is CASSLDSSYNSPLHF. CDR3 nucleotides: TGTGCCAGCAGCTTAGATAGCTCCTATAATTCACCCCTCCACTTT.